The clone carrying this TCR beta chain turned up a few times. The V gene's germline CDR1 is MNHEY and CDR2 SVGAGI. The CDR3 length is 16 residues. With V trimmed by 4 bases and J by 0 bases, 8 bases remained unmatched. The assay was immunoSEQ multiplex PCR, and TCRdb's table has in-frame clones only and misses some. The sample lists around 120,000 clones; 85% to 90% were seen once. This sample was included in a study of blood T cell repertoires in COVID-19. The gene calls are TRBV6-5 and TRBJ1-1, with 7 bases aligning to TRBD1. Sample: peripheral blood. This TCR was sampled from a woman aged 60-75 years with COVID-19, enrolled during active disease. CDR3 nucleotide sequence: TGTGCCAGCAGTTCGGAGGACAGGTGGATGAACACTGAAGCTTTCTTT. The encoded protein is CASSSEDRWMNTEAFF.